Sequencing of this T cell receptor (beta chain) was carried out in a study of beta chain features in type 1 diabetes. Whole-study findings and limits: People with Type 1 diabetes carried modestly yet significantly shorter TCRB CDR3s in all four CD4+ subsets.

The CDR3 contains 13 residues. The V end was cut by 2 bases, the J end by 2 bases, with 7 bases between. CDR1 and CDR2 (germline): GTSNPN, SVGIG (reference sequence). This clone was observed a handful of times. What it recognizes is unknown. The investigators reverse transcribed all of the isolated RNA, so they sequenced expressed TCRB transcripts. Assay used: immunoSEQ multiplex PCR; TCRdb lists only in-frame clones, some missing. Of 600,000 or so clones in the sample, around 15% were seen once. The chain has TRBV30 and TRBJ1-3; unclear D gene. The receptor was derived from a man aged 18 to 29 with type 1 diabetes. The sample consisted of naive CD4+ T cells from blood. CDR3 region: CAWSLGAGNTIYF. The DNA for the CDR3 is TGTGCCTGGAGTTTAGGAGCTGGAAACACCATATATTTT.